The 19 T cell receptor beta chains given below trace back to one sample, sequenced in a study of blood T cell repertoires in COVID-19. TCRdb's table, derived via immunoSEQ multiplex PCR, lists solely in-frame clones and lacks some. The sample contains about 150,000 clones, about four fifths of which appear only once. Material: peripheral blood. Receptor source: a man in his 70s who had recovered from COVID-19.

The CDR3, as DNA: TGTGCCAGCAGCTCGCCAGGGGAATACCCAACTAATGAAAAACTGTTTTTT. Its protein is CASSSPGEYPTNEKLFF. The V call is TRBV5-5, the J call TRBJ1-4; D may be TRBD1 (6 bases). The CDR3 contains 17 residues. Trimming removed 3 bases at V and 0 bases at J, with 15 bases between. Germline V gene sequence: CDR1 SGHKS, CDR2 YYEKEE (reference sequence).

The rearrangement links TRBV18 to TRBJ2-7; 9 bases match TRBD2. The CDR3 extends over 15 amino acids. The germline V gene has CDR1 KGHSH and CDR2 LQKENI. The ends lost 6 bases at V and 1 base at J; junction bases unmatched: 7. As DNA, the CDR3 is TGTGCCAGCTCCCCCTTAAGCGGGGGGTCCTACGAGCAGTACTTC. Its translation: CASSPLSGGSYEQYF.

The V gene is TRBV30, the J gene TRBJ2-3, with TRBD2 matching 8 bases. Germline lookup yields CDR1 GTSNPN and CDR2 SVGIG (reference sequence). The CDR3 spans 18 residues. Trimming cost V 3 bases and J 5 bases; bases outside gene matches: 19. CDR3 in DNA: TGTGCCTGGAGCCACGCGGGGGGTAGGGGGGTGGCTGGAGATACGCAGTATTTT. This encodes CAWSHAGGRGVAGDTQYF. The full variable domain, completed using reference TRBV30 and TRBJ2-3, is SQTIHQWPATLVQPVGSPLSLECTVEGTSNPNLYWYRQAAGRGLQLLFYSVGIGQISSEVPQNLSASRPQDRQFILSSKKLLLSDSGFYLCAWSHAGGRGVAGDTQYFGPGTRLTVL.

The chain carries TRBV30 and TRBJ1-3; 12 bases line up with TRBD1. Germline V lookup: CDR1 GTSNPN, CDR2 SVGIG (reference sequence). Losses at the gene ends were 7 bases for V and 4 bases for J; bases not matched to a gene: 2. This CDR3 spans 13 amino acids. CDR3 in amino acids: CASGTGGGNTIYF. The DNA for the CDR3 is TGTGCCTCCGGGACAGGGGGCGGAAACACCATATATTTT. Full variable domain (outside the CDR3, taken from reference TRBV30 and TRBJ1-3): SQTIHQWPATLVQPVGSPLSLECTVEGTSNPNLYWYRQAAGRGLQLLFYSVGIGQISSEVPQNLSASRPQDRQFILSSKKLLLSDSGFYLCASGTGGGNTIYFGEGSWLTVV.

V gene TRBV19 combines with J gene TRBJ1-2; no reliable D call. The CDR3 sequence is 10 residues long. CDR1 is LNHDA and CDR2 is SQIVND in the germline V gene (reference sequence). Trimming pared 8 bases from V and 4 bases from J, leaving 5 bases between. CDR3 in amino acids: CASRGYGYTF. The CDR3 DNA follows: TGTGCCAGTCGGGGCTATGGCTACACCTTC.

This clone was found a few times. The chain couples TRBV6-5 to TRBJ1-1; D not resolved. Germline CDR1 is MNHEY and CDR2 is SVGAGI. The length of the CDR3 is 11 residues. Between the trimmed V and J ends, which lost 5 bases and 11 bases, there was a span of 12 bases. As DNA, the CDR3 is TGTGCCAGCAGTACTAGCCTTGGGGCTTTCTTT. This codes for CASSTSLGAFF.

This clone came up once. The V and J genes are TRBV6-6 and TRBJ2-1; 7 bases map to TRBD1. Per germline, CDR1 MNHNY and CDR2 SVGAGI (reference sequence). Trimming at V came to 5 bases and at J to 4 bases, leaving 14 bases not matched to a gene. There are 17 residues in the CDR3. Here the CDR3 reads CASSRAKSGTVYNEQFF. The CDR3 nucleotides are TGTGCCAGCAGTCGGGCAAAATCCGGGACAGTATACAATGAGCAGTTCTTC.

J is TRBJ2-7 and V is TRBV6-5; D is unresolved. V lost 0 bases and J lost 0, with 6 bases in between. CDR1 and CDR2 from the germline V gene are MNHEY and SVGAGI. This CDR3 has 14 residues. The CDR3 bases are TGTGCCAGCAGTTACTCGATGAGCTCCTACGAGCAGTACTTC. This encodes CASSYSMSSYEQYF.

The V and J genes are TRBV7-2 and TRBJ2-1; 9 bases match TRBD2. Germline trimming cut 1 base from V and 7 bases from J; bases unmatched to any gene: 5. The CDR3 has 15 amino acids. CDR1 SGHTA and CDR2 FQGNSA come from the germline V gene. The CDR3 region has the DNA TGTGCCAGCAGCTTAGGGGGACTAGCATTGAATGAGCAGTTCTTC. This translates into CASSLGGLALNEQFF.

V is TRBV6-5 and J is TRBJ2-1; TRBD1 matches 8 bases. Germline lookup yields CDR1 MNHEY and CDR2 SVGAGI. V lost 5 bases and J lost 3; bases outside the gene matches: 6. CDR3 length equals 15 residues. The chain's CDR3 is CASSPRGLGYNEQFF. CDR3 in DNA: TGTGCCAGCAGTCCCAGGGGGCTTGGCTACAATGAGCAGTTCTTC.

This clone was seen only a few times. The CDR3 DNA follows: TGTGCCAGTAGCCGGGGGCGGGAGGCGCGGAATGAGCAGTTCTTC. Encoded protein: CASSRGREARNEQFF. The chain combines TRBV19 with TRBJ2-1; 8 positions match TRBD2. CDR3 length: 15 residues. The trim removed 6 bases at V and 7 bases at J, leaving 11 bases unmatched. In germline, CDR1 is LNHDA, CDR2 SQIVND (reference sequence).

V gene TRBV6-2 or TRBV6-3 combines with J gene TRBJ2-5, with D perhaps matching TRBD1 (5 bases). The CDR3 spans 12 residues. Per germline, CDR1 MNHEY and CDR2 SVGEGT. Trimming cost V 3 bases and J 6 bases, with 8 bases left between them. CDR3 in DNA: TGTGCCAGCAGTTATTCAGGGCAGACCCAGTACTTC. As protein: CASSYSGQTQYF.

The gene calls are TRBV6-5 and TRBJ2-3; perhaps TRBD1 as D (6 bases). Germline CDR1 and CDR2: MNHEY and SVGAGI. The CDR3 is made up of 14 amino acids. The ends were cut back, 5 bases at V and 4 bases at J, with 13 bases in the middle. CDR3: CASSNMDSSDTQYF. The CDR3 region has the DNA TGTGCCAGCAGTAACATGGACAGCTCAGATACGCAGTATTTT.

The V and J genes are TRBV18 and TRBJ2-1; unclear D gene. The V and J ends lost 5 bases and 1 base respectively, with 6 bases between them. This CDR3 region has 13 residues. Germline loops: CDR1 KGHSH, CDR2 LQKENI. In DNA, the CDR3 is TGTGCCAGCTCAACGGGTTCCTACAATGAGCAGTTCTTC. Translating gives CASSTGSYNEQFF.

The rearrangement links TRBV11-2 to TRBJ2-1; 11 bases line up with TRBD2. Germline CDR1 SGHAT, CDR2 FQNNGV. Losses at the gene ends were 7 bases for V and 4 bases for J; bases not matched to a gene: 6. This CDR3 comprises 15 residues. The chain's CDR3 is CASTATSGTYNEQFF. For the CDR3, the DNA is TGTGCCAGCACCGCGACTAGCGGGACTTACAATGAGCAGTTCTTC.

The rearrangement links TRBV28 to TRBJ2-7; TRBD2 aligns across 8 bases. This CDR3 spans 12 amino acids. The V gene end was trimmed by 10 bases and the J gene end by 4 bases; junction bases not matched to a gene: 6. The germline gives CDR1 MDHEN, CDR2 SYDVKM. The chain's CDR3 is CATGGVRYEQYF. In nucleotides, the CDR3 is TGTGCCACGGGGGGGGTTCGGTACGAGCAGTACTTC.

The chain uses TRBV9 and TRBJ1-1; 8 nucleotides agree with TRBD1. The germline V gene encodes CDR1 SGDLS and CDR2 YYNGEE. J gave up 1 base and V 4 bases, and 3 bases lay outside the gene matches. The CDR3 extends over 14 amino acids. As DNA, the CDR3 is TGTGCCAGCAGCATTGGACAGGGGAACACTGAAGCTTTCTTT. It specifies CASSIGQGNTEAFF.

The chain joins TRBV19 to TRBJ1-5, with 8 bases fitting TRBD1. V dropped 5 bases and J dropped 7; count of bases not matched to a gene: 4. Germline V gene sequence: CDR1 LNHDA, CDR2 SQIVND (reference sequence). The CDR3 extends over 13 amino acids. CDR3 residues: CASSLDRVQPQHF. In nucleotides, the CDR3 is TGTGCCAGTAGTTTGGACAGGGTCCAGCCCCAGCATTTT.

This chain connects TRBV27 to TRBJ2-7; D possibly corresponds to TRBD1 (7 bases). Germline values: CDR1 MNHEY, CDR2 SMNVEV (reference sequence). Trimming left V 1 base short and J 4 bases short, with 20 bases between. This CDR3 comprises 17 residues. CDR3: CASSLYSRGRGTYEQYF. The DNA of the CDR3 is TGTGCCAGCAGTTTATATTCTCGGGGCAGGGGGACTTACGAGCAGTACTTC.